This T cell receptor (beta chain) was captured by sequencing in a study of T-cell reconstitution after alpha-beta-depleted transplantation in children. Regarding this clonotype: Its antigen is as yet unknown.

Study-wide results and caveats: There were reportedly several hundred expanded graft clones from which alpha-beta T cells came about two months after transplant. Diversity and T-cell counts at one year after transplant derived mostly from new T cells. After transplant, high TCRbeta diversity at day 60 in some patients arose from surviving recipient T cells and thymic progenitors.

Per germline, CDR1 SEHNR and CDR2 FQNEAQ (reference sequence). The CDR3 loop spans 17 amino acids. Trimming left V 7 bases short and J 5 bases short, with 26 bases between. Construction of the TCRbeta library involved unique molecular identifiers. MiXCR, applied by TCRdb to the PCR reads, yields one record per CDR3 protein. The sample carries about 460,000 distinct CDR3 sequences, approximately 10% recorded once. The genes are TRBV7-9 and TRBJ1-2; D remains ambiguous. This clonotype originated in a female patient aged 2-9 years who had a stem cell transplant for aplastic anemia, so the T cells may come from the graft donor. The material sequenced was PBMCs, mostly from graft donor cells, taken 180 days after TCRalphabeta/CD19-depleted stem cell transplant. CDR3 bases: TGTGCCAGCACTGTTACACTACGAGAAAGGGCCGGATATGGCTACACCTTC. It yields the protein CASTVTLRERAGYGYTF.